This T cell receptor beta chain originates from a study of PD-1 blockade in mismatch repair-deficient tumors. The CDR3 contains 15 residues. Germline-derived CDR1 and CDR2 are SNHLY and FYNNEI. Trimming took off 7 bases at V and 4 bases at J, with 19 bases between the two ends. This clone was detected only once. What it binds is not known. This table comes from immunoSEQ multiplex PCR, and its TCRdb copy is limited to in-frame clones, with some not included. Counted here are 100,000 to 150,000 clones, about 86% occurring once; the ten biggest clones make up about 13%. Notes on the study in general: Tumor-resident clones, often absent from pretreatment blood, expanded after pembrolizumab and then contracted.

PCR or immunohistochemistry showed mismatch repair deficiency in every enrolled patient. TCRs were sequenced from a few patients responding to pembrolizumab. The material was peripheral blood, obtained 44 weeks after starting pembrolizumab. The chain employs TRBV2 and TRBJ1-2; D may be TRBD1 (6 bases). The sequence came from an adult with mismatch repair-deficient cancer. CDR3 bases: TGTGCCAGCACCCCCCCGGGGGGCTCCCCCTATGGCTACACCTTC. It specifies CASTPPGGSPYGYTF.